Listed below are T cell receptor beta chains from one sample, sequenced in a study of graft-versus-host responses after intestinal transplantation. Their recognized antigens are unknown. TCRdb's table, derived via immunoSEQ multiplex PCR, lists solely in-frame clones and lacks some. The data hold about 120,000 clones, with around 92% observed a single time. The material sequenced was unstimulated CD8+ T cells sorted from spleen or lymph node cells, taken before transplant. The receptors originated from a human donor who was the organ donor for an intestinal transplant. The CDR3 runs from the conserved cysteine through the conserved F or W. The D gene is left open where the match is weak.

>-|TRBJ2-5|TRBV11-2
CASSKGLRWETQYF
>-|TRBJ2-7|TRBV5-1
CASSLRQGSYEQYF
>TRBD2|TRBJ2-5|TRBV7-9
CASSPTTGLRVQETQYF
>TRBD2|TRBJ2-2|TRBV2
CASSLEGLAGSTGELFF
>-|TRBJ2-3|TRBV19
CASSISAGSAQYF
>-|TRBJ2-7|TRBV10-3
CAISVGGPSYEQYF
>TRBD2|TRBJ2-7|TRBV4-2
CASSQDPAGALSYEQYF
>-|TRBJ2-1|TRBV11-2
CASSLGHNEQFF
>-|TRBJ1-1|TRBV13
CASSLLAGGDTEAFF
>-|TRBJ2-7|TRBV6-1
CASSELYEQYF
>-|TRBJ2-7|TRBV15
CATSGGKSYEQYF
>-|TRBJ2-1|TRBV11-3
CASSPVSPGPLSYNEQFF
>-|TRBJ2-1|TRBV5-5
CASSLVGTSSYNEQFF
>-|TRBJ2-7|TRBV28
CASSFLEHPSTYEQYF
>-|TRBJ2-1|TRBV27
CASRWAGSYNEQFF